One and the same sample provided the 17 T cell receptor beta chains below, sequenced in a study of T-cell memory formation after mild COVID-19. MiXCR, applied by TCRdb to the 5' RACE reads, yields one record per CDR3 protein. The table lists 200,000 to 300,000 distinct CDR3 sequences, roughly 15% of them singletons. The sample comprised PBMCs or a T cell subset sorted from them (not recorded which). These receptors were taken from an adult woman who had mild COVID-19 (a few samples of this study predate the infection). Cell type and time point are not known.

This clonotype was observed a handful of times. The V call is TRBV27, the J call TRBJ1-1; possibly TRBD1 for D (6 bases). The CDR3 is 14 amino acids. Germline V gives CDR1 MNHEY, CDR2 SMNVEV (reference sequence). V was pared by 7 bases and J by 5 bases, with 17 bases between. CDR3 bases: TGTGCCAGCAAAAAATCAGGGGTAAGGACTGAAGCTTTCTTT. Its protein product is CASKKSGVRTEAFF.

This clonotype was counted at least ten times. The rearrangement links TRBV7-3 to TRBJ2-2, with TRBD2 identical over 8 bases. The CDR3 is 17 amino acids. CDR1 and CDR2 from the germline V gene are SGHTA and FQGTGA. Germline trimming cut 5 bases from V and 7 bases from J; bases unmatched to any gene: 15. The CDR3 coding sequence is TGTGCCAGCAGCGTCCTAGCGGGTTCCGAACACGGCGGGGAGCTGTTTTTT. This codes for CASSVLAGSEHGGELFF.

This clonotype was detected only a few times. The chain couples TRBV20-1 to TRBJ1-5; D unclear. CDR1 is DFQATT, CDR2 SNEGSKA, per germline (reference sequence). This CDR3 has 14 amino acids. V lost 0 bases and J 2 bases, leaving 8 bases between the germline ends. The CDR3 loop is CSAREWYGNQPQHF. In DNA, the CDR3 is TGCAGTGCTAGAGAGTGGTACGGCAATCAGCCCCAGCATTTT.

The J gene is TRBJ2-7, the V gene TRBV19, with a tentative D call TRBD2 (5 bases). The CDR3 covers 14 residues. Trimming took 4 bases from V and 2 from J, leaving 12 bases between them. The germline gives CDR1 LNHDA, CDR2 SQIVND (reference sequence). CDR3 protein: CASSKRPWTYEQYF. For the CDR3, the DNA is TGTGCCAGTAGTAAGCGGCCCTGGACCTACGAGCAGTACTTC.

The chain combines TRBV10-3 with TRBJ1-2, with 9 bases fitting TRBD1. V lost 4 bases, J lost 2 bases, and 5 bases stayed unmatched. Germline assignment: CDR1 ENHRY and CDR2 SYGVKD. CDR3 length: 15 amino acids. The CDR3 sequence is CAISGGQGHNYGYTF. The CDR3 DNA sequence: TGTGCCATCAGTGGGGGACAGGGCCACAACTATGGCTACACCTTC.

The chain is built from TRBV7-6 and TRBJ1-2; D is possibly TRBD1 (5 bases). Trimming stripped 1 base from V and 1 base from J, with 10 bases between. This CDR3 comprises 15 residues. Per germline, CDR1 SGHVS and CDR2 FNYEAQ. In DNA form, the CDR3 reads TGTGCCAGCAGCTTAGGGGACCAGGGTAACTATGGCTACACCTTC. This gives the protein CASSLGDQGNYGYTF.

This clonotype came up a few times. The rearrangement uses TRBV29-1 and TRBJ2-3; perhaps D is TRBD1 or TRBD2 (5 bases each). The CDR3 is 13 residues long. Germline-derived CDR1 and CDR2 are SQVTM and ANQGSEA. Trimming cost V 3 bases and J 0 bases, with 7 bases left between them. The CDR3 spells CSVDGASTDTQYF. The DNA for the CDR3 is TGCAGCGTTGACGGGGCAAGCACAGATACGCAGTATTTT.

This clonotype appeared a few times. The J gene is TRBJ2-5, the V gene TRBV3-1; 8 bases are a match to TRBD2. V lost 5 bases, J lost 7 bases, and 15 bases stayed unmatched. Germline V gives CDR1 LGHDT, CDR2 YNNKEL (reference sequence). CDR3 length: 16 amino acids. CDR3 DNA sequence: TGTGCCAGCAGCTACCCGGTGCGGGGGGCTGCTGGGACCCAGTACTTC. Protein: CASSYPVRGAAGTQYF.

This clonotype came up a few times. V gene TRBV30 combines with J gene TRBJ1-2; TRBD1 might be the D (6 bases). Germline V gene lookup returns CDR1 GTSNPN and CDR2 SVGIG (reference sequence). The ends were cut back, 5 bases at V and 4 bases at J, with 17 bases in the middle. CDR3 length: 14 residues. This chain's CDR3 is CAWEKEGTLYGYTF. The CDR3 DNA is TGTGCCTGGGAGAAGGAAGGGACACTCTATGGCTACACCTTC.

This chain's CDR3 is CASRPRDSYGYTF. In DNA form, the CDR3 reads TGTGCCAGTAGACCCCGGGACAGTTATGGCTACACCTTC. The gene calls are TRBV19 and TRBJ1-2; 7 nucleotides align to TRBD1. The CDR3 loop spans 13 amino acids. V lost 6 bases to trimming and J lost 5 bases; unmatched junction nucleotides: 6. CDR1 is LNHDA and CDR2 is SQIVND in the germline V gene (reference sequence).

The chain uses TRBV25-1 and TRBJ1-3; the D gene is possibly TRBD1 (5 bases). The V end was cut by 1 base, the J end by 0 bases, with 10 bases between. This CDR3 is built from 16 residues. Germline V gene sequence: CDR1 MGHDK, CDR2 SYGVNS. DNA for the CDR3: TGTGCCAGCAGTGAATCGGGGGGACTCTCTGGAAACACCATATATTTT. Translation gives CASSESGGLSGNTIYF.

The CDR3 reads CASSYTRAYEQYF. CDR3 bases: TGTGCCAGCAGTTATACTCGAGCTTACGAGCAGTACTTC. The V call is TRBV6-5, the J call TRBJ2-7; D remains unclear. Trimming left V 3 bases short and J 4 bases short, with 10 bases between. CDR3 length: 13 amino acids. Germline values: CDR1 MNHEY, CDR2 SVGAGI.

In its sample, this clonotype was seen a few times. The chain uses TRBV24-1 and TRBJ2-3; D is unclear. This CDR3 is built from 13 residues. The germline V and J ends were trimmed by 4 bases and 10 bases, with 14 bases remaining between them. The V gene's germline CDR1 is KGHDR and CDR2 SFDVKD. The CDR3 DNA sequence: TGTGCCACCAGTGACGTCGCCCTTGCTGCGCAGTATTTT. It is translated as CATSDVALAAQYF.

This clonotype has more than one count but fewer than ten. V and J are TRBV20-1 and TRBJ1-1; 12 bases are a match to TRBD1. V was clipped by 5 bases and J by 1 base; unmatched bases: 8. Germline assignment: CDR1 DFQATT and CDR2 SNEGSKA (reference sequence). There are 16 residues in the CDR3. CDR3 nucleotide sequence: TGCAGTGCTTCGCCCGGGACAGGGGGCGGGAACACTGAAGCTTTCTTT. It specifies CSASPGTGGGNTEAFF.

The DNA for the CDR3 is TGTGCCAGCAGTTTCAGGCCCCGGGGGGGGCGAACTAATGAAAAACTGTTTTTT. It is translated as CASSFRPRGGRTNEKLFF. The chain couples TRBV6-1 to TRBJ1-4; TRBD1 might be the D (6 bases). The V gene's germline CDR1 is MNHNS and CDR2 SASEGT. The CDR3 is 18 amino acids. With 5 bases removed from V and 1 base from J, the gap between germline ends came to 20 bases.

The table lists this clonotype with a few counts. The gene calls are TRBV12-3 or TRBV12-4 and TRBJ1-3; D ambiguous. The CDR3 has 13 amino acids. V lost 6 bases and J 5 bases, leaving 11 bases between the germline ends. The CDR3 coding sequence is TGTGCCAGCAGCCCGGACGGGAGAAACACCATATATTTT. It translates to CASSPDGRNTIYF.

The rearrangement uses TRBV2 and TRBJ1-1; tentatively, D is TRBD1 (6 bases). The ends were cut back, 5 bases at V and 3 bases at J, with 13 bases in the middle. This CDR3 is 14 amino acids long. Germline V gives CDR1 SNHLY, CDR2 FYNNEI. The CDR3 sequence is CASSTQGMDTEAFF. The CDR3 region has the DNA TGTGCCAGCAGTACTCAGGGGATGGACACTGAAGCTTTCTTT.